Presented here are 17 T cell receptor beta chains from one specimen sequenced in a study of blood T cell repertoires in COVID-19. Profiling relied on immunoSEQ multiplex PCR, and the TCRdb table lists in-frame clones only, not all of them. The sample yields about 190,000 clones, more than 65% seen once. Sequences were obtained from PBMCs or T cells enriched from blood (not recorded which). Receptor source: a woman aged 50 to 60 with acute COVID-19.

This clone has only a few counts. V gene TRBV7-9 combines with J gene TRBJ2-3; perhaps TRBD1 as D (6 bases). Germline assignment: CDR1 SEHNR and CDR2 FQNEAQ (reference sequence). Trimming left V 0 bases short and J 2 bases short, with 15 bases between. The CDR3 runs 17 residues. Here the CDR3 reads CASSLADSDPFTDTQYF. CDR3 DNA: TGTGCCAGCAGCTTAGCGGACAGCGATCCCTTCACAGATACGCAGTATTTT. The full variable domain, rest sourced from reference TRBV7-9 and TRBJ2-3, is DTGVSQNPRHKITKRGQNVTFRCDPISEHNRLYWYRQTLGQGPEFLTYFQNEAQLEKSRLLSDRFSAERPKGSFSTLEIQRTEQGDSAMYLCASSLADSDPFTDTQYFGPGTRLTVL.

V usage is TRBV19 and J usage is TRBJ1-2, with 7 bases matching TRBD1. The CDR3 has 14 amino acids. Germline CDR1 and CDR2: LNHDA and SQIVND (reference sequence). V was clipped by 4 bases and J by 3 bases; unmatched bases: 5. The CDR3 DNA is TGTGCCAGTAGTAGGGACAGCTCCTACTATGGCTACACCTTC. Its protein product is CASSRDSSYYGYTF.

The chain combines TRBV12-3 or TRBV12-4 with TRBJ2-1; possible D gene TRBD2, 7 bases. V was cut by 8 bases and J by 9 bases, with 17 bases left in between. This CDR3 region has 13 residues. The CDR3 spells CASRGADQGEQFF. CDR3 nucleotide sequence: TGTGCCAGCCGGGGGGCCGACCAGGGTGAGCAGTTCTTC.

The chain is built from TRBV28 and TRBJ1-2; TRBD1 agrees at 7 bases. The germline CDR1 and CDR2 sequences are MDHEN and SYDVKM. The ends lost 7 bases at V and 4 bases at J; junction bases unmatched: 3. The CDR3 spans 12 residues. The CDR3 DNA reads TGTGCCAGCACAGGGACAGTCTATGGCTACACCTTC. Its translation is CASTGTVYGYTF.

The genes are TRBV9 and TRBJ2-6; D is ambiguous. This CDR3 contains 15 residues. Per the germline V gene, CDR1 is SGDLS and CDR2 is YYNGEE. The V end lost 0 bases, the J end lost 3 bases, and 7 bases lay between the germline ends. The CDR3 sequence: CASSVVNGGANVLTF. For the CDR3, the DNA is TGTGCCAGCAGCGTAGTAAACGGTGGGGCCAACGTCCTGACTTTC. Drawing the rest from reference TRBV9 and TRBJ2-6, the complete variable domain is DSGVTQTPKHLITATGQRVTLRCSPRSGDLSVYWYQQSLDQGLQFLIQYYNGEERAKGNILERFSAQQFPDLHSELNLSSLELGDSALYFCASSVVNGGANVLTFGAGSRLTVL.

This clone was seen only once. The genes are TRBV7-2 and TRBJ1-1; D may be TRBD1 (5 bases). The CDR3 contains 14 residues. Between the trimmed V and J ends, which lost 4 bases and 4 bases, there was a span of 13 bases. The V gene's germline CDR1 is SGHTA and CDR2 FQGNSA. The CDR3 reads CASSSSPGVTEAFF. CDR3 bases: TGTGCCAGCAGCTCAAGTCCGGGGGTCACTGAAGCTTTCTTT.

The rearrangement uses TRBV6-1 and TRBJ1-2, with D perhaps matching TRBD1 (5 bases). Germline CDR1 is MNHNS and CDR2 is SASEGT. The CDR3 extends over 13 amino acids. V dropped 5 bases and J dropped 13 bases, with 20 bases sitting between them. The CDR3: CASSYPEGRDPTF. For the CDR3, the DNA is TGTGCCAGCAGTTATCCGGAAGGGAGGGACCCCACCTTC.

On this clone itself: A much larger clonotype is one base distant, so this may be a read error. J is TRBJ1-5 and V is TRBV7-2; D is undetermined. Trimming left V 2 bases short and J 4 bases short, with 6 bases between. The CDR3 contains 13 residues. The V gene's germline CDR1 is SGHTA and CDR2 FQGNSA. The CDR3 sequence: CASSLSPNQPQHF. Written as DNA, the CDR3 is TGTGCCAGCAGCTTATCCCCGAATCAGCCCCAGCATTTT. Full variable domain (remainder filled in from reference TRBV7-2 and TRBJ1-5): GAGVSQSPSNKVTEKGKDVELRCDPISGHTALYWYRQSLGQGLEFLIYFQGNSAPDKSGLPSDRFSAERTGGSVSTLTIQRTQQEDSAVYLCASSLSPNQPQHFGDGTRLSIL.

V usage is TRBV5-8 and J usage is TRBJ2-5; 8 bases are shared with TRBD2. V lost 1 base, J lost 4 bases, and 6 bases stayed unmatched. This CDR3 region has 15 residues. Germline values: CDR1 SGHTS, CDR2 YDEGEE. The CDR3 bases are TGTGCCAGCAGCTTGAGACTAGCGATGGGAGAGACCCAGTACTTC. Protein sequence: CASSLRLAMGETQYF.

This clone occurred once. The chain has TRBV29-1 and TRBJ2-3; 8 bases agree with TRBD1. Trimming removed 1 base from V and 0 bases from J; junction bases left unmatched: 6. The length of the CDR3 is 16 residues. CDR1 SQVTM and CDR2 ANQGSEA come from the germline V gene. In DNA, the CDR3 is TGCAGCGTTGAAGGGGTGAGGACAGGGAGCACAGATACGCAGTATTTT. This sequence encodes CSVEGVRTGSTDTQYF.

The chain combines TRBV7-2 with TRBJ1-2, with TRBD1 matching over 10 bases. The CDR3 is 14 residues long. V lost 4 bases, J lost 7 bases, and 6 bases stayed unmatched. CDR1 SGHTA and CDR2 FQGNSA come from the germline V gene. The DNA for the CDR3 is TGTGCCAGCAGCTCTAGACAGGGGGCGTTTGGCTACACCTTC. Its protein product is CASSSRQGAFGYTF.

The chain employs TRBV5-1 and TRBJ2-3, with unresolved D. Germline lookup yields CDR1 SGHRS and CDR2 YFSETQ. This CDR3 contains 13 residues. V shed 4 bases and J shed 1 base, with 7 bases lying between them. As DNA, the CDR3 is TGCGCCAGCAGCAATGGAGGCACAGATACGCAGTATTTT. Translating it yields CASSNGGTDTQYF.

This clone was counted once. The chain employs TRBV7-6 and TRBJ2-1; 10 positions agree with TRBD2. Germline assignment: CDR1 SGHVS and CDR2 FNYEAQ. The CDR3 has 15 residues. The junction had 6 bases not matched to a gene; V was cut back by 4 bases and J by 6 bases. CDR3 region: CASSYSGGAGNEQFF. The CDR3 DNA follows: TGTGCCAGCAGCTACAGCGGGGGGGCCGGCAATGAGCAGTTCTTC. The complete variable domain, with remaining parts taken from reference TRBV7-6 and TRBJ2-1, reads GAGVSQSPRYKVTKRGQDVALRCDPISGHVSLYWYRQALGQGPEFLTYFNYEAQQDKSGLPNDRFSAERPEGSISTLTIQRTEQRDSAMYRCASSYSGGAGNEQFFGPGTRLTVL.

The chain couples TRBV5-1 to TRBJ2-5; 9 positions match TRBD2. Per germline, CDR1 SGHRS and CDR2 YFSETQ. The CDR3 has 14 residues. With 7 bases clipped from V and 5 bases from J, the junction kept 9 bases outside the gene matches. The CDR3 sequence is CASFAASGVETQYF. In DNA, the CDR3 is TGCGCCAGCTTCGCCGCTAGCGGGGTCGAGACCCAGTACTTC.

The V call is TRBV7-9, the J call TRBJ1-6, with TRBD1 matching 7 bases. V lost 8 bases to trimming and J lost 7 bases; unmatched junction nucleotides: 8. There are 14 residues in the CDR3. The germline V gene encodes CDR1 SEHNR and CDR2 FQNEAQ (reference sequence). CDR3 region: CASRKGQLNSPLHF. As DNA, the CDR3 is TGTGCCAGCCGCAAGGGACAGCTAAATTCACCCCTCCACTTT.

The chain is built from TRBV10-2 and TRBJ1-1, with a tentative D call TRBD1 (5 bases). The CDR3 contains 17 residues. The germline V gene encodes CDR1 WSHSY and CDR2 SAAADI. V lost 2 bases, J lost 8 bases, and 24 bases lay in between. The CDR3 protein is CASSEGGVAKKAREAFF. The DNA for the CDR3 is TGCGCCAGCAGTGAGGGGGGGGTGGCAAAAAAGGCCCGGGAAGCTTTCTTT.

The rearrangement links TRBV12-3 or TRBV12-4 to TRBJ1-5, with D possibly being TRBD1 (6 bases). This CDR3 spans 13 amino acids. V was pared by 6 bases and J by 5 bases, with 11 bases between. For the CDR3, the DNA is TGTGCCAGCAGAACAGGGAGGGATCAGCCCCAGCATTTT. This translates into CASRTGRDQPQHF.